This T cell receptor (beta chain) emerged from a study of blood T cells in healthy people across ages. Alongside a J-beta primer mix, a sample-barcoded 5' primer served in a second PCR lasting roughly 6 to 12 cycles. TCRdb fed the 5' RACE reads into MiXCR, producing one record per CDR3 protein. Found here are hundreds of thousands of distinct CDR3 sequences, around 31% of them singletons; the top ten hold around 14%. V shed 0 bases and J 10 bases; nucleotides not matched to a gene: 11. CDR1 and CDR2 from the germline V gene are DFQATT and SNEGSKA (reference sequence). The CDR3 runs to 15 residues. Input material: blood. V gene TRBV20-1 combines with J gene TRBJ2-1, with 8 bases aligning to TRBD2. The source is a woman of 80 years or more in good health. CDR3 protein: CSARDKTSASGEQFF. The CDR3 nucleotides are TGCAGTGCTAGAGATAAGACTAGCGCTAGTGGGGAGCAGTTCTTC.